The clone carrying this T cell receptor beta chain turned up a few times. What it recognizes is unknown. The repertoire was sequenced with immunoSEQ multiplex PCR; TCRdb's copy has only in-frame clones and lacks some. The table has 75,000 to 80,000 clones, about 90% seen once; the top ten hold approximately 0.5%. This entry belongs to a study of OX40 agonist ivuxolimab in advanced cancers. As for the study in general: Ivuxolimab is an agonistic anti-OX40 (CD134) antibody, and patients were treated with it. Findings and caveats of the study: Antigen targets of the expanded peripheral T cells went undetermined.

V was cut by 6 bases and J by 8 bases, with 17 bases left in between. Germline lookup yields CDR1 MNHNS and CDR2 SASEGT. CDR3 size: 14 residues. Source: CD4+ or CD8+ T cells sorted from blood, taken in a trial of the OX40 agonist ivuxolimab. J is TRBJ2-1 and V is TRBV6-1; D not certain. This clonotype was sampled from an adult with an advanced solid tumor such as melanoma, head and neck, liver or kidney cancer. CDR3 nucleotides: TGTGCCAGCAGCCATTCTCTTACGCGCGATGAGCAGTTCTTC. This encodes CASSHSLTRDEQFF.